A single T cell receptor (beta chain) is shown here with its context. The target antigen is unknown. The sample originates from a study of monozygotic twins with inflammatory bowel disease. Findings and limits, study-wide: The data did not back a single strong IBD-associated clonotype or signal. Healthy twins showed more clonotype sharing with others than IBD patients, especially patients with disease activity.

Used for each TCR library was about 3,200 ng of total RNA. Each CDR3 protein gets one entry in TCRdb, which reprocessed the 5' RACE reads and gives no DNA. The sample totals some 300,000 distinct CDR3 sequences. From germline, CDR1 is SGHRS and CDR2 YFSETQ. The CDR3 contains 13 residues. The rearrangement joins TRBV5-1 to TRBJ1-3. This TCR came from a human donor with ulcerative colitis or Crohn's disease, or a healthy co-twin of an affected twin (not recorded which). The specimen was blood. CDR3 amino acids: CASSFNSGNTIYF.